One sample yielded the 31 T cell receptor beta chains listed below, sequenced in a study of T cell changes during pregnancy in multiple sclerosis. TCRdb keeps only in-frame clones here, not all; method: immunoSEQ multiplex PCR. The sample holds roughly 79,000 clones, around 93% seen once. The sample here was peripheral blood, taken in the second trimester of pregnancy. The receptor source for this set is a female donor in good health, enrolled as a control in a pregnancy study.

The chain carries TRBV27 and TRBJ1-2; 7 bases fit TRBD1. This CDR3 spans 15 amino acids. The V segment lost 4 bases and the J segment 0 bases; nucleotides outside the gene matches: 5. CDR1 is MNHEY, CDR2 SMNVEV, per germline (reference sequence). The CDR3 DNA reads TGTGCCAGCAGTTCACCAGGGACAGCTAACTATGGCTACACCTTC. It specifies CASSSPGTANYGYTF.

The V call is TRBV4-1, the J call TRBJ2-7, with a possible D match to TRBD1 (5 bases). Trimming took 6 bases from V and 6 from J, leaving 12 bases between them. This CDR3 region has 12 residues. The germline CDR1 and CDR2 sequences are MGHRA and YSYEKL. The CDR3: CASRNPGAEQYF. The CDR3 coding sequence is TGCGCCAGCAGGAATCCTGGGGCCGAGCAGTACTTC.

This chain joins TRBV6-5 and TRBJ1-5, with 9 bases lining up with TRBD1. With 0 bases clipped from V and 6 bases from J, the junction kept 3 bases outside the gene matches. The CDR3 is made up of 15 amino acids. The germline V gene has CDR1 MNHEY and CDR2 SVGAGI. CDR3 in DNA: TGTGCCAGCAGTTACTCGCCGGACAGGGGTCAGCCCCAGCATTTT. Translation: CASSYSPDRGQPQHF.

The CDR3 coding sequence is TGTGCCAGCAGCTACCGGGACACCAACCTCTATGGCTACACCTTC. Protein product: CASSYRDTNLYGYTF. The genes are TRBV7-2 and TRBJ1-2; a possible D gene is TRBD1 (6 bases). The V gene lost 4 bases and the J gene lost 4 bases, with 16 bases spanning the gap. Per germline, CDR1 SGHTA and CDR2 FQGNSA. The CDR3 loop spans 15 amino acids.

This clone was counted a single time. The V and J genes are TRBV5-1 and TRBJ1-3; D not resolved. V was cut by 0 bases and J by 0 bases, with 16 bases left in between. The CDR3 contains 18 residues. Germline CDR1 and CDR2: SGHRS and YFSETQ. The DNA of the CDR3 is TGCGCCAGCAGCTTGGATAACGGCCCCGACAACTCTGGAAACACCATATATTTT. Encoded protein: CASSLDNGPDNSGNTIYF.

This chain joins TRBV9 and TRBJ2-5; D is unresolved. The CDR3 spans 16 residues. The germline CDR1 and CDR2 sequences are SGDLS and YYNGEE. Deletions cut 0 bases from V and 7 bases from J, with 19 bases between. As DNA, the CDR3 is TGTGCCAGCAGCGTAGACCAGGCCCAGCAGTTGGGGACCCAGTACTTC. Its translation: CASSVDQAQQLGTQYF.

The rearrangement uses TRBV4-1 and TRBJ2-5, with D possibly being TRBD2 (5 bases). The V gene's germline CDR1 is MGHRA and CDR2 YSYEKL. V shed 1 base and J shed 4 bases, with 13 bases lying between them. This CDR3 is 15 amino acids long. DNA of the CDR3: TGCGCCAGCAGCCAAGTCGGACTGACGATAGAGACCCAGTACTTC. Its protein is CASSQVGLTIETQYF.

The chain employs TRBV7-2 and TRBJ1-2; D is perhaps TRBD1 (6 bases). Germline CDR1 is SGHTA and CDR2 is FQGNSA. The CDR3 sequence is 14 residues long. Trimming cost V 5 bases and J 7 bases, with 17 bases left between them. CDR3 in DNA: TGTGCCAGCAGCCCCGGGGCAGGGGCCGGTGGCTACACCTTC. Translated, it gives CASSPGAGAGGYTF.

The rearrangement uses TRBV10-3 and TRBJ2-7; 8 bases are a match to TRBD2. V lost 2 bases to trimming and J lost 2 bases; unmatched junction nucleotides: 5. This CDR3 region has 15 residues. Germline values: CDR1 ENHRY, CDR2 SYGVKD. CDR3 in DNA: TGTGCCATCAGTGAGGGTAGCGGGGCCACCTACGAGCAGTACTTC. This codes for CAISEGSGATYEQYF.

The V call is TRBV4-1, the J call TRBJ2-7; D is unclear. The CDR3 is made up of 14 amino acids. Germline V gene data show CDR1 as MGHRA and CDR2 as YSYEKL. V dropped 1 base and J dropped 3 bases, with 10 bases sitting between them. Written as DNA, the CDR3 is TGCGCCAGCAGCCAAGGGCGCGGCCTCTACGAGCAGTACTTC. It encodes CASSQGRGLYEQYF.

The count of this clone is one. The chain employs TRBV6-4 and TRBJ2-3; 8 nucleotides match TRBD1. V was pared by 0 bases and J by 1 base, with 3 bases of the junction left unmatched. The length of the CDR3 is 16 residues. The germline V gene encodes CDR1 MRHNA and CDR2 SNTAGT. The CDR3 nucleotides are TGTGCCAGCAGTGACTCGTCAGGGGGCGGCACAGATACGCAGTATTTT. Amino acids: CASSDSSGGGTDTQYF.

This clone was picked up a small number of times. The chain employs TRBV6-5 and TRBJ1-6, with 9 bases fitting TRBD1. This CDR3 contains 13 residues. From germline, CDR1 is MNHEY and CDR2 SVGAGI. The V and J ends lost 5 bases and 10 bases, in that order; junction bases with no gene match: 3. This CDR3 reads CASSGTGRSPLHF. CDR3 DNA: TGTGCCAGCAGTGGGACAGGGAGGTCACCCCTCCACTTT.

V gene TRBV21-1 combines with J gene TRBJ2-1; the table's D call TRBD2 went unverified against the DNA. TRBV21-1 is reported as a pseudogene. The CDR3 is 16 residues long. CDR3 sequence reads: CASSKALGGSYNEQFF. The CDR3 coding sequence is TGTGCCAGCAGCAAAGCGCTGGGGGGCTCCTACAATGAGCAGTTCTTC.

V and J are TRBV6-6 and TRBJ2-1; a possible D gene is TRBD2 (6 bases). The CDR3 is made up of 15 amino acids. CDR1 and CDR2 from the germline V gene are MNHNY and SVGAGI (reference sequence). Trimming took 2 bases from V and 6 from J, leaving 14 bases between them. CDR3 in DNA: TGTGCCAGCAGTTACAATCTAGCGAACGGCAATGAGCAGTTCTTC. It yields the protein CASSYNLANGNEQFF.

The DNA for the CDR3 is TGTGCCATCAGGCCCCCAGGACAGGGCGACGGCTACACCTTC. Protein sequence: CAIRPPGQGDGYTF. V and J are TRBV10-3 and TRBJ1-2; 8 bases align to TRBD1. The CDR3 runs 14 residues. Germline V CDR1 and CDR2: ENHRY, SYGVKD. J gave up 8 bases and V 6 bases, and 11 bases lay outside the gene matches.

J is TRBJ2-1 and V is TRBV27; 10 nucleotides line up with TRBD2. CDR1 is MNHEY and CDR2 is SMNVEV in the germline V gene (reference sequence). Unmatched junction bases numbered 4, after V lost 2 bases and J lost 6 bases. The CDR3 totals 15 residues. In nucleotides, the CDR3 is TGTGCCAGCAGTTTAGGGCTAGCGGGGGTCAATGAGCAGTTCTTC. It translates to CASSLGLAGVNEQFF.

Only one count was recorded for this clone. The V and J genes are TRBV6-6 and TRBJ1-1; 7 bases map to TRBD1. Germline assignment: CDR1 MNHNY and CDR2 SVGAGI (reference sequence). The CDR3 totals 11 residues. V shed 4 bases and J 11 bases; nucleotides not matched to a gene: 4. CDR3 DNA sequence: TGTGCCAGCAGTTCGACAGGGTATGCTTTCTTT. Its translation: CASSSTGYAFF.

This rearrangement joins TRBV4-3 to TRBJ2-6; no clear D gene. The germline V and J ends were trimmed by 0 bases and 4 bases, with 4 bases remaining between them. The CDR3 loop spans 14 amino acids. The germline CDR1 and CDR2 sequences are LGHNA and YSLEER. CDR3 protein: CASSQDTGANVLTF. The CDR3 bases are TGCGCCAGCAGCCAAGATACAGGGGCCAACGTCCTGACTTTC.

Comment on this clone: This sample includes further DNA sequences coding for the same CDR3. This chain links TRBV4-1 with TRBJ1-1; tentative D call: TRBD1 (6 bases). V was shortened by 1 base and J by 1 base, with 7 bases between the two germline ends. Germline CDR1 reads MGHRA; CDR2 reads YSYEKL. The CDR3 loop spans 14 amino acids. The CDR3: CASSQGTANTEAFF. The DNA of the CDR3 is TGCGCCAGCAGCCAAGGGACAGCGAACACTGAAGCTTTCTTT.

The chain joins TRBV4-3 to TRBJ2-1; a weak D match, TRBD2 (6 bases). Germline V lookup: CDR1 LGHNA, CDR2 YSLEER. This CDR3 contains 15 residues. The V end lost 4 bases, the J end lost 5 bases, and 15 bases lay between the germline ends. This CDR3 is CASSPWAGPDNEQFF. As DNA, the CDR3 is TGCGCCAGCAGCCCTTGGGCGGGGCCGGACAATGAGCAGTTCTTC.

The chain recombines TRBV7-3 with TRBJ1-1; D ambiguous. CDR3 size: 14 residues. Deletions cut 5 bases from V and 1 base from J, with 11 bases between. Germline V CDR1 and CDR2: SGHTA, FQGTGA. The DNA of the CDR3 is TGTGCCAGCAGCGCCCTCGGTTCGAACACTGAAGCTTTCTTT. Protein sequence: CASSALGSNTEAFF. Full variable domain (rest looked up from reference TRBV7-3 and TRBJ1-1): GAGVSQTPSNKVTEKGKYVELRCDPISGHTALYWYRQSLGQGPEFLIYFQGTGAADDSGLPNDRFFAVRPEGSVSTLKIQRTERGDSAVYLCASSALGSNTEAFFGQGTRLTVV.

CDR3 nucleotides: TGTGCCAGCAGTGCGACAGATACTAACTATGGCTACACCTTC. As protein: CASSATDTNYGYTF. The J gene is TRBJ1-2, the V gene TRBV2, with a possible D match to TRBD1 (5 bases). The CDR3 consists of 14 residues. The germline V gene encodes CDR1 SNHLY and CDR2 FYNNEI. V was pared by 4 bases and J by 0 bases, with 9 bases between.

The chain recombines TRBV19 with TRBJ1-2; 7 bases match TRBD1. Germline V lookup: CDR1 LNHDA, CDR2 SQIVND (reference sequence). V trimming: 7 bases; J trimming: 10 bases; junction bases outside the gene matches: 15. The CDR3 spans 14 residues. This CDR3 is CASTSYRDSPHYTF. The CDR3 nucleotides read TGTGCCAGTACGAGTTACCGGGACAGTCCGCACTACACCTTC.

To note about this clone: Distinct nucleotide sequences in the sample also encode this CDR3. The chain has TRBV30 and TRBJ1-2; D is possibly TRBD1 (5 bases). Deletions cut 0 bases from V and 4 bases from J, with 6 bases between. CDR3 length: 12 amino acids. Germline V gene lookup returns CDR1 GTSNPN and CDR2 SVGIG (reference sequence). CDR3 amino acids: CAWSVGGYGYTF. In nucleotides, the CDR3 is TGTGCCTGGAGTGTGGGGGGCTATGGCTACACCTTC.

The chain employs TRBV5-1 and TRBJ1-3; 7 bases line up with TRBD1. The CDR3 loop spans 15 amino acids. V shed 2 bases, J shed 0 bases, and the junction held 2 bases outside the gene matches. Per the germline V gene, CDR1 is SGHRS and CDR2 is YFSETQ. In DNA form, the CDR3 reads TGCGCCAGCAGCTTCGGACAGGACTCTGGAAACACCATATATTTT. Amino acid sequence: CASSFGQDSGNTIYF.

The CDR3 sequence is CASSLGHEDIQYF. DNA for the CDR3: TGTGCCAGCAGCCTAGGACATGAGGACATTCAGTACTTC. The V call is TRBV5-4, the J call TRBJ2-4, with a tentative D call TRBD1 (5 bases). The V gene's germline CDR1 is SGHNT and CDR2 YYREEE (reference sequence). The CDR3 has 13 amino acids. The ends were cut back, 4 bases at V and 8 bases at J, with 13 bases in the middle.

The V call is TRBV7-7, the J call TRBJ2-5; 10 bases map to TRBD1. Germline-derived CDR1 and CDR2 are SSHAT and FNYEAQ (reference sequence). The V gene end was trimmed by 5 bases and the J gene end by 3 bases; junction bases not matched to a gene: 3. The CDR3 consists of 14 residues. CDR3 DNA sequence: TGTGCCAGCAGCCCCGGGACAGGGGAAGAGACCCAGTACTTC. Protein: CASSPGTGEETQYF.

This clone has only one observation. The V and J genes are TRBV6-5 and TRBJ1-2; D ambiguous. CDR3 length: 13 residues. V dropped 3 bases and J dropped 1 base, with 6 bases sitting between them. CDR1 is MNHEY and CDR2 is SVGAGI in the germline V gene. This CDR3 reads CASSYRDNYGYTF. The CDR3 DNA is TGTGCCAGCAGTTATCGGGATAACTATGGCTACACCTTC.

CDR3 protein: CSVTGQYYGYTF. Here the CDR3 DNA reads TGCAGCGTGACGGGACAGTACTATGGCTACACCTTC. This chain connects TRBV29-1 to TRBJ1-2; 7 nucleotides align to TRBD1. V lost 6 bases to trimming and J lost 3 bases; unmatched junction nucleotides: 4. The length of the CDR3 is 12 residues. From germline, CDR1 is SQVTM and CDR2 ANQGSEA.

This clone came up once. The chain combines TRBV11-2 with TRBJ2-1, with a possible D match to TRBD2 (6 bases). CDR1 is SGHAT and CDR2 is FQNNGV in the germline V gene. V lost 5 bases and J lost 1, with 9 bases in between. This CDR3 has 14 residues. Here the CDR3 DNA reads TGTGCCAGCAGCCCCCGGGAGTCCTACAATGAGCAGTTCTTC. It codes for CASSPRESYNEQFF.

This clone was seen a handful of times. The chain has TRBV19 and TRBJ1-2; the D is unclear. CDR3 length: 12 residues. V was clipped by 7 bases and J by 4 bases, with 10 bases between them. The germline V gene has CDR1 LNHDA and CDR2 SQIVND (reference sequence). DNA of the CDR3: TGTGCCAGTAATATGGGAGGCTATGGCTACACCTTC. Translation gives CASNMGGYGYTF.